The source of this TCR beta chain is a study of cytomegalovirus exposure and HLA in healthy donors. Points on this clone: Its antigen is not identified.

Participants comprised healthy donors of bone marrow. Notes on the study in general: Across donors, presence/absence analyses took sequencing depth to be roughly uniform. Data from an earlier analysis indicated that most TCR beta V segments were productive either about 90% or about 30% of the time.

The PCR employed 60 Vbeta primers together with 13 Jbeta primers. TCRdb's table, derived via immunoSEQ multiplex PCR, lists solely in-frame clones and lacks some. The data hold approximately 85,000 clones, with approximately 80% observed a single time. Sample: PBMCs. The sequence came from a woman between 45 and 60 years old in good health and CMV-seropositive.

DNA for the CDR3: TGCGCCAGCAGGTACAAGACAGAGAACACTGAAGCTTTCTTT. Amino acid sequence: CASRYKTENTEAFF. The chain is built from TRBV5-1 and TRBJ1-1; D perhaps matches TRBD1 (5 bases). The CDR3 runs 14 residues. Germline V lookup: CDR1 SGHRS, CDR2 YFSETQ. V was trimmed by 5 bases and J by 1 base, leaving 12 bases between them.